The next 32 T cell receptor beta chains were all read from a single sample in a study of cytomegalovirus exposure and HLA in healthy donors. The primer mix had 60 Vbeta and 13 Jbeta primers. TCRdb's table, derived via immunoSEQ multiplex PCR, lists solely in-frame clones and lacks some. The sample lists 150,000 to 200,000 clones; 65% to 85% were seen once. The sample was PBMCs. The receptors come from a woman in her 30s in good health and CMV-seropositive.

The chain has TRBV7-3 and TRBJ2-7; TRBD1 agrees at 9 bases. The CDR3 sequence is 15 residues long. V was pared by 2 bases and J by 3 bases, with 5 bases of the junction left unmatched. Germline CDR1 and CDR2: SGHTA and FQGTGA. DNA for the CDR3: TGTGCCAGCAGCTTATCGGGACAGGGCCGCTACGAGCAGTACTTC. As protein: CASSLSGQGRYEQYF.

The chain has TRBV7-2 and TRBJ2-5; D may be TRBD2 (7 bases). V was cut by 5 bases and J by 5 bases, with 18 bases left in between. CDR3 size: 15 residues. Germline V CDR1 and CDR2: SGHTA, FQGNSA. The CDR3 reads CASSLQRGGGETQYF. The CDR3 DNA is TGTGCCAGCAGCCTCCAAAGGGGGGGCGGGGAGACCCAGTACTTC.

The sample holds one count of this clone. The chain uses TRBV27 and TRBJ2-5; tentative D call: TRBD1 (6 bases). Germline V gene lookup returns CDR1 MNHEY and CDR2 SMNVEV (reference sequence). The CDR3 spans 15 residues. The germline V and J ends were trimmed by 1 base and 4 bases, with 13 bases remaining between them. The CDR3 loop reads CASSLWDTRGETQYF. The CDR3, as DNA: TGTGCCAGCAGTTTATGGGACACCAGGGGAGAGACCCAGTACTTC.

The chain recombines TRBV10-3 with TRBJ2-1, with 9 bases aligning to TRBD2. V lost 10 bases to trimming and J lost 8 bases; unmatched junction nucleotides: 12. This CDR3 has 14 amino acids. From germline, CDR1 is ENHRY and CDR2 SYGVKD. The CDR3 DNA sequence: TGTGCCACCCGGGGGCGGGGGGGCCGGGATGAGCAGTTCTTC. It is translated as CATRGRGGRDEQFF.

The rearrangement links TRBV7-2 to TRBJ2-3; D perhaps matches TRBD2 (5 bases). V was cut by 2 bases and J by 0 bases, with 9 bases left in between. CDR1 SGHTA and CDR2 FQGNSA come from the germline V gene. This CDR3 has 15 residues. The CDR3 here is CASSLSGTSTDTQYF. DNA of the CDR3: TGTGCCAGCAGCTTAAGCGGAACTAGCACAGATACGCAGTATTTT.

As concerns this clone: At one boundary the junction diverges from the germline segment, which might be a read error. The rearrangement uses TRBV4-1 and TRBJ1-5; 10 positions agree with TRBD1. From germline, CDR1 is MGHRA and CDR2 YSYEKL. CDR3 length: 15 amino acids. For the CDR3, the DNA is TGCGCCAGCAGTCCAAGGGGACAGGGGCGGGAGCCCCGGCATTTT. Protein: CASSPRGQGREPRHF.

V usage is TRBV5-1 and J usage is TRBJ1-4, with 7 bases identical to TRBD1. Germline V gene lookup returns CDR1 SGHRS and CDR2 YFSETQ. The J segment lost 10 bases and the V segment lost 2 bases, leaving 8 bases of the junction unmatched. CDR3 size: 14 residues. The CDR3: CASSFASGGGKLFF. The CDR3 DNA follows: TGCGCCAGCAGCTTTGCGTCAGGGGGTGGAAAACTGTTTTTT.

This chain joins TRBV15 and TRBJ2-7, with D possibly matching TRBD2 (5 bases). CDR1 is LNHNV, CDR2 YYDKDF, per germline (reference sequence). The CDR3 length is 16 residues. V gave up 5 bases and J gave up 2 bases, with 19 bases separating them. In DNA form, the CDR3 reads TGTGCCACCAGCCGATCCCTATCGGGGTCTACCTACGAGCAGTACTTC. It encodes CATSRSLSGSTYEQYF.

V gene TRBV7-2 combines with J gene TRBJ1-1, with D possibly TRBD1 on 5 matching bases. The CDR3 sequence is 13 residues long. V gave up 3 bases and J gave up 4 bases, with 9 bases separating them. The germline CDR1 and CDR2 sequences are SGHTA and FQGNSA. CDR3 in amino acids: CASSFLGGTEAFF. The CDR3 region has the DNA TGTGCCAGCAGCTTTCTCGGGGGCACTGAAGCTTTCTTT.

This chain joins TRBV19 and TRBJ2-7; weak D call: TRBD2 (6 bases). V shed 5 bases and J shed 6 bases, with 14 bases lying between them. The germline V gene encodes CDR1 LNHDA and CDR2 SQIVND (reference sequence). This CDR3 has 13 amino acids. Here the CDR3 DNA reads TGTGCCAGTAGTGCGTCGGGGGTTAGCGAGCAGTACTTC. As protein: CASSASGVSEQYF.

V usage is TRBV7-3 and J usage is TRBJ2-3; D might be TRBD2 (6 bases). Germline V gene data show CDR1 as SGHTA and CDR2 as FQGTGA. The CDR3 length is 13 residues. V lost 5 bases to trimming and J lost 5 bases, with 11 bases between them. CDR3 in amino acids: CASSTGRGDTQYF. In nucleotides, the CDR3 is TGTGCCAGCAGCACCGGGCGGGGAGATACGCAGTATTTT. Variable domain in full (rest from reference TRBV7-3 and TRBJ2-3): GAGVSQTPSNKVTEKGKYVELRCDPISGHTALYWYRQSLGQGPEFLIYFQGTGAADDSGLPNDRFFAVRPEGSVSTLKIQRTERGDSAVYLCASSTGRGDTQYFGPGTRLTVL.

This clone was seen a handful of times. The chain combines TRBV2 with TRBJ1-1, with 8 bases fitting TRBD1. The CDR3 consists of 12 residues. V lost 5 bases to trimming and J lost 6 bases; unmatched junction nucleotides: 2. Per germline, CDR1 SNHLY and CDR2 FYNNEI. This chain's CDR3 is CASSKQGAEAFF. The CDR3 DNA sequence: TGTGCCAGCAGTAAACAGGGGGCTGAAGCTTTCTTT. The full variable domain, its missing parts supplied by reference TRBV2 and TRBJ1-1, is EPEVTQTPSHQVTQMGQEVILRCVPISNHLYFYWYRQILGQKVEFLVSFYNNEISEKSEIFDDQFSVERPDGSNFTLKIRSTKLEDSAMYFCASSKQGAEAFFGQGTRLTVV.

V and J are TRBV6-7 and TRBJ1-2, with D unresolved. TRBV6-7 is recorded as an ORF, its role being uncertain. The CDR3 loop spans 12 amino acids. Trimming cost V 4 bases and J 6 bases, with 9 bases left between them. In nucleotides, the CDR3 is TGTGCCAGCAGTTTTGTCGGGGATGGCTACACCTTC. The encoded protein is CASSFVGDGYTF.

V and J are TRBV27 and TRBJ2-7; TRBD1 matches 8 bases. The CDR3 length is 14 residues. Germline assignment: CDR1 MNHEY and CDR2 SMNVEV (reference sequence). V was clipped by 3 bases and J by 4 bases; unmatched bases: 5. The CDR3 nucleotides are TGTGCCAGCAGTTTTCGACAGGGGACGTACGAGCAGTACTTC. Residues: CASSFRQGTYEQYF.

A single count supports this clone. The chain joins TRBV4-3 to TRBJ2-3; TRBD1 agrees at 8 bases. The CDR3 sequence is 16 residues long. The V and J ends lost 6 bases and 1 base, in that order; junction bases with no gene match: 9. Germline-derived CDR1 and CDR2 are LGHNA and YSLEER. The CDR3 DNA follows: TGCGCCAGCAGTCAGGACAGGGCGATGGGCACAGATACGCAGTATTTT. Its translation: CASSQDRAMGTDTQYF.

The chain uses TRBV6-5 and TRBJ2-3, with D possibly TRBD2 on 6 matching bases. Trimming shortened V by 6 bases and J by 7 bases, and 20 bases separated the two germline ends. Germline assignment: CDR1 MNHEY and CDR2 SVGAGI. The CDR3 is made up of 15 amino acids. The CDR3: CASSQGLSPANTQYF. CDR3 DNA: TGTGCCAGCAGCCAAGGACTATCGCCTGCTAATACGCAGTATTTT.

This sequence joins TRBV4-3 and TRBJ2-7; TRBD2 is a possible D gene (5 bases). Germline lookup yields CDR1 LGHNA and CDR2 YSLEER. The V and J ends lost 5 bases and 2 bases respectively, with 13 bases between them. CDR3 length equals 14 residues. This chain's CDR3 is CASSTLDGAYEQYF. The DNA of the CDR3 is TGCGCCAGCAGCACACTAGACGGAGCCTACGAGCAGTACTTC.

The chain joins TRBV5-1 to TRBJ1-1; D perhaps matches TRBD1 (5 bases). The CDR3 has 13 amino acids. Trimming stripped 9 bases from V and 0 bases from J, with 12 bases between. CDR1 is SGHRS and CDR2 is YFSETQ in the germline V gene. CDR3 sequence reads: CATQTEMNTEAFF. CDR3 nucleotides: TGCGCCACCCAGACAGAGATGAACACTGAAGCTTTCTTT.

This chain joins TRBV9 and TRBJ1-1; 7 bases are a match to TRBD1. The CDR3 is 13 amino acids. Germline trimming cut 5 bases from V and 5 bases from J; bases unmatched to any gene: 6. CDR1 SGDLS and CDR2 YYNGEE come from the germline V gene. The CDR3 coding sequence is TGTGCCAGCAGTCGACAGGGATGGACTGAAGCTTTCTTT. Its translation is CASSRQGWTEAFF.

The chain carries TRBV7-2 and TRBJ1-4, with TRBD1 matching over 7 bases. J gave up 7 bases and V 5 bases, and 10 bases lay outside the gene matches. CDR3 length: 15 residues. The germline V gene encodes CDR1 SGHTA and CDR2 FQGNSA. CDR3 loop: CASSDHRGAGEKLFF. DNA for the CDR3: TGTGCCAGCAGCGATCACAGGGGAGCCGGTGAAAAACTGTTTTTT.

This clone was recorded only once. This chain joins TRBV7-2 and TRBJ1-5; a weak D match, TRBD1 (6 bases). The germline V gene encodes CDR1 SGHTA and CDR2 FQGNSA. The CDR3 length is 14 residues. The V and J ends lost 4 bases and 5 bases respectively, with 12 bases between them. The CDR3 nucleotides read TGTGCCAGCAGCTGGGGAAACAGGGATCAGCCCCAGCATTTT. It encodes CASSWGNRDQPQHF.

The chain is built from TRBV27 and TRBJ2-5; 8 bases are shared with TRBD1. The DNA matches TRBJ2-7 better at its end, which makes the J call doubtful. Germline CDR1 MNHEY, CDR2 SMNVEV (reference sequence). The CDR3 totals 15 residues. For the CDR3, the DNA is TGTGCCAGCAGTCGAGGGACAGGAAAAACCTACGAGCAGTACTTC. Its protein is CASSRGTGKTYEQYF.

This chain joins TRBV7-3 and TRBJ1-1; D remains unclear. Trimming pared 4 bases from V and 3 bases from J, leaving 18 bases between. Germline lookup yields CDR1 SGHTA and CDR2 FQGTGA. The CDR3 spans 16 residues. DNA of the CDR3: TGTGCCAGCAGCTCGAGAGGAGGATCCGGGTACACTGAAGCTTTCTTT. This gives the protein CASSSRGGSGYTEAFF.

The rearrangement links TRBV27 to TRBJ1-4; tentative D call: TRBD1 (5 bases). CDR1 and CDR2 (germline): MNHEY, SMNVEV (reference sequence). The CDR3 extends over 14 amino acids. V shed 2 bases and J shed 7 bases, with 11 bases lying between them. The CDR3 sequence is CASSLAGKGEKLFF. As DNA, the CDR3 is TGTGCCAGCAGTTTAGCAGGGAAGGGTGAAAAACTGTTTTTT.

The chain has TRBV5-6 and TRBJ2-2; a possible D gene is TRBD1 (6 bases). The germline V gene encodes CDR1 SGHDT and CDR2 YYEEEE. This CDR3 is built from 16 residues. Between the trimmed V and J ends, which lost 0 bases and 2 bases, there was a span of 11 bases. CDR3 sequence reads: CASSLALQGNTGELFF. CDR3 nucleotides: TGTGCCAGCAGCTTGGCCTTACAGGGTAACACCGGGGAGCTGTTTTTT.

The chain joins TRBV5-4 to TRBJ2-1; the match to TRBD2 covers 11 bases. V gave up 7 bases and J gave up 2 bases; unmatched junction bases: 8. Germline V gene sequence: CDR1 SGHNT, CDR2 YYREEE (reference sequence). The CDR3 has 16 amino acids. CDR3 region: CASAQTSGVTYNEQFF. The CDR3 nucleotides read TGTGCCAGCGCCCAGACTAGCGGGGTAACCTACAATGAGCAGTTCTTC.

The chain is built from TRBV6-5 and TRBJ1-3; possibly TRBD1 for D (6 bases). Deletions cut 5 bases from V and 2 bases from J, with 13 bases between. The CDR3 covers 15 residues. Germline values: CDR1 MNHEY, CDR2 SVGAGI. The CDR3 loop reads CASSIRTGTGNTIYF. CDR3 DNA sequence: TGTGCCAGCAGTATACGCACAGGGACTGGAAACACCATATATTTT.

J is TRBJ2-1 and V is TRBV7-2, with a possible D match to TRBD2 (6 bases). Trimming left V 5 bases short and J 3 bases short, with 14 bases between. The CDR3 covers 15 residues. Germline loops: CDR1 SGHTA, CDR2 FQGNSA. The CDR3 DNA reads as TGTGCCAGCAGCCCTTACGGGGGTCTCTACAATGAGCAGTTCTTC. It specifies CASSPYGGLYNEQFF.

The V call is TRBV5-4, the J call TRBJ1-1; weak D call: TRBD1 (5 bases). This CDR3 is built from 13 residues. V lost 5 bases, J lost 3 bases, and 11 bases lay in between. CDR1 and CDR2 from the germline V gene are SGHNT and YYREEE (reference sequence). The CDR3 region is CASSRPRDTEAFF. The CDR3 DNA sequence: TGTGCCAGCAGTCGACCCAGGGACACTGAAGCTTTCTTT.

V and J are TRBV5-4 and TRBJ1-2, with a weak D call TRBD1 (5 bases). Trimming stripped 9 bases from V and 8 bases from J, with 20 bases between. The CDR3 extends over 13 amino acids. CDR1 and CDR2 (germline): SGHNT, YYREEE (reference sequence). The CDR3 spells CATPSPGVSGYTF. The CDR3 nucleotides are TGTGCCACCCCAAGCCCGGGGGTAAGCGGCTACACCTTC.

The chain recombines TRBV5-1 with TRBJ2-5; D unclear. V was clipped by 4 bases and J by 7 bases, with 14 bases between them. Germline loops: CDR1 SGHRS, CDR2 YFSETQ. The CDR3 spans 13 residues. The CDR3 DNA reads TGCGCCAGCAGCCTGACCAGGATGGCGACCCAGTACTTC. Translation: CASSLTRMATQYF.

The chain links TRBV4-3 to TRBJ2-1, with 8 nucleotides matching TRBD1. The CDR3 extends over 17 amino acids. CDR1 and CDR2 from the germline V gene are LGHNA and YSLEER. Trimming cost V 0 bases and J 5 bases; bases outside gene matches: 9. This CDR3 is CASSQDPPRGLHNEQFF. The CDR3 bases are TGCGCCAGCAGCCAAGATCCCCCCAGGGGGCTACACAATGAGCAGTTCTTC.